This T cell receptor (beta chain) was captured in a study of cytomegalovirus exposure and HLA in healthy donors. Study findings and constraints: A likely sequencing artifact accounted for one observed cluster of highly shared sequence variants.

Primers: 60 Vbeta forward and 13 Jbeta reverse. This table comes from immunoSEQ multiplex PCR, and its TCRdb copy is limited to in-frame clones, with some not included. Altogether some 98,000 clones are present, 75% to 85% being singletons, with the ten largest covering approximately 11%. To note about this clone: Its specificity is not known. The junction differs from germline at one of its ends, possibly a read error.

The CDR3 has 14 amino acids. Per germline, CDR1 SGHRS and CDR2 YFSETQ. V and J are TRBV5-1 and TRBJ1-2, with a possible D match to TRBD1 (6 bases). The receptor comes from a man between 18 and 29 years old in good health and CMV-seropositive. The sequencing sample was made of PBMCs. The CDR3 sequence is CATSSSDRNYGYTF. The CDR3 DNA follows: TGCGCCACCAGCTCGTCGGACAGAAACTATGGCTACACCTTC.